This T cell receptor (beta chain) is from a study of identical twins (dated by TCRdb to 2016 to 2018). For context, the study as a whole: To test whether fetal clonotypes persist, the study used deep sequencing on TCR alpha and beta repertoires from monozygotic twins, unrelated adults of various ages, and cord blood. Replicate twin experiments were performed at different times using different library preparation protocols to rule out contamination.

V lost 4 bases and J lost 10 bases, and the count of bases not matched to a germline gene is 14. CDR1 and CDR2, looked up from the germline V gene, are SGHRS and YFSETQ. From cysteine to phenylalanine, the CDR3 is 15 amino acids long. Only CDR3 DNA remains: 45 bases, in frame from the first base. Every donor was a healthy Caucasian. The twin cohort comprised three pairs of female monozygotic twins, all aged roughly 18 to 29 years. Peripheral blood mononuclear cells were used as the source from which RNA for TCR libraries was isolated. Broader findings and caveats from the paper: Compared with coincidental sharing between unrelated individuals, an excess of low generation-probability sequences was observed among out-of-frame TCR alpha sequences shared between twins. Fewer insertions were carried by abundant cord blood beta clonotypes; a weaker similar trend was observed in young adult naive repertoires, while no such trend was observed in memory repertoires. In monozygotic twins, out-of-frame TCR alpha sharing was systematically underestimated by recombination models, although the models agreed with sharing between unrelated individuals. Because the same donors could not be followed over many years, the conclusions relied on cross-sectional statistical analysis. Invariant T cells such as MAIT and iNKT could partly confound zero-insertion analyses, though diverse VJ usage argued against this for most clonotypes. Excess twin sharing in beta out-of-frame sequences was weaker because fewer shared sequences lowered the signal-to-noise ratio.

For this clonotype: The target of this receptor is not known. No base quality information exists; no much larger clone differs at one position.

Library generation was performed with 5' RACE. Sequencing instrument: Illumina HiSeq 2000. Template switching introduced a universal primer binding site; the final cDNA contained a unique molecular identifier, enabling accurate counting of TCR cDNA molecules. Specific primers in the conserved constant-segment region were used to synthesize first-strand cDNA for the TCR alpha and beta chains. To control for contamination, each cDNA library was double barcoded with a SMART-Mk sample barcode plus Illumina barcodes. TruSeq adapter sequences along with Illumina sample barcodes were introduced in two successive PCR steps. The Illumina HiSeq platform was used with custom primers to sequence TCR alpha and beta cDNA libraries. Concerning the study's data processing: MiGEC processed the raw reads to extract unique molecular identifiers, while MiXCR was used to determine the CDR3 positions. Recombination models were inferred per individual with the repgenHMM and IGoR tools using an EM algorithm. Shared clonotype analysis was performed with the tcR package in R, normalizing sharing by the product of cloneset sizes. To study raw recombination free of thymic and clonal selection effects, out-of-frame nonproductive sequences were analyzed. In-frame beta chains were kept once TCRdb had trimmed the public reads at Q25 with fastp and called clones with MiXCR. Each entry merges the rows of one CDR3 protein and shows their most common DNA and genes. TCRdb assigned the V and J calls; the authors' analysis was not used. The sample table shows some 900,000 distinct CDR3 sequences, and around 12% are seen once. The ten largest clones take up under 2% of the sample.

The same data also contributed to another study, on yellow fever vaccine responses in identical twins. From the second report: According to the authors, in identical twins the way T cells responded to vaccination appeared partly convergent and partly personalized. In identical twins, the study followed T cell clones that responded to the vaccine with precision.

The chain uses TRBV5-1 and TRBJ2-1, and TRBD1 matches 7 of the central bases. The source of this sequence is a woman between 18 and 29 years old in good health. The sample taken for sequencing was PBMCs. Here is the DNA: TGCGCCAGCAGCCTGGCGACAGGGCCCATTACGGAGCAGTTCTTC. Translated, this gives CASSLATGPITEQFF.